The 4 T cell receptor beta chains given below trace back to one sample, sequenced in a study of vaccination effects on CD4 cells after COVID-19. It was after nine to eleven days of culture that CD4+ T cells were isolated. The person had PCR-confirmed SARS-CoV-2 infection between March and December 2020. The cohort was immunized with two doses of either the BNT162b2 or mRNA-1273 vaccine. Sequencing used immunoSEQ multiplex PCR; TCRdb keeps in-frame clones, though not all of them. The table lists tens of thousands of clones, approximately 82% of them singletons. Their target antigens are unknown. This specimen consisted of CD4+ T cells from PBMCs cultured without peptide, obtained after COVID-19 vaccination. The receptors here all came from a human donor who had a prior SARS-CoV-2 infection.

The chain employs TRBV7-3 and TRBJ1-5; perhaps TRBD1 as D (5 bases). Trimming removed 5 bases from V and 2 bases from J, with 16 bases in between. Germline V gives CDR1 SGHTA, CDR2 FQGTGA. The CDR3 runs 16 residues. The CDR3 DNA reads TGTGCCAGCAGCGCATACAAGGGGATGGGCAATCAGCCCCAGCATTTT. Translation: CASSAYKGMGNQPQHF.

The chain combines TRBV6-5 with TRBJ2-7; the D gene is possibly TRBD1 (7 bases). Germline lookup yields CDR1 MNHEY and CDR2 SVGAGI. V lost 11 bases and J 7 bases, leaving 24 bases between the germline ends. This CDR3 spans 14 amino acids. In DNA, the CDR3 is TGTGCCTTAATAAAGGCAGGGGGGTTTTGGGAGCAGTACTTC. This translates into CALIKAGGFWEQYF.

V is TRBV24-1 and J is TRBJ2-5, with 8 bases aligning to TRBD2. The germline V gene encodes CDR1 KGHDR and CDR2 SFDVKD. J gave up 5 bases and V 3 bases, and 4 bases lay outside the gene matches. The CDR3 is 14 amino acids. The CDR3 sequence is CATSDPRGGETQYF. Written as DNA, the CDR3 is TGTGCCACCAGTGATCCCCGGGGGGGGGAGACCCAGTACTTC.

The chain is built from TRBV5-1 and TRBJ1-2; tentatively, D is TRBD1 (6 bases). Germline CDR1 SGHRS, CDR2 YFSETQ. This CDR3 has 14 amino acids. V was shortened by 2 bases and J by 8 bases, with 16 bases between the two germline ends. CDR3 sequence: CASSLMDSLGGYTF. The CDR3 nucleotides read TGCGCCAGCAGCTTAATGGACAGTTTGGGAGGCTACACCTTC. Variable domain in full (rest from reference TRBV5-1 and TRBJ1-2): KAGVTQTPRYLIKTRGQQVTLSCSPISGHRSVSWYQQTPGQGLQFLFEYFSETQRNKGNFPGRFSGRQFSNSRSEMNVSTLELGDSALYLCASSLMDSLGGYTFGSGTRLTVV.